This T cell receptor beta chain is from a study of somatic mutations in cytotoxic T cells in rheumatoid arthritis. Study findings and constraints: In about an eighth of the roughly 65 patients, the largest CD8+ clone exceeded 20% of CD8+ cells.

Of note for this clone: Its antigen is unknown.

Isolating CD4+ and CD8+ cells involved positive magnetic bead selection on an AutoMACS. Their purity was then checked by flow cytometry. V shed 3 bases and J shed 4 bases, with 10 bases lying between them. Germline V gives CDR1 SEHNR, CDR2 FQNEAQ (reference sequence). The CDR3 consists of 14 residues. The table came from immunoSEQ multiplex PCR; TCRdb's copy has only in-frame clones and leaves some out. The repertoire holds about 10,000 clones, with 85% to 95% as singletons. The chain combines TRBV7-9 with TRBJ1-5; D uncertain. This sequence was found in a woman in her late teens or twenties with rheumatoid arthritis. Sequencing was done on a sample of CD8+ T cells sorted from blood. CDR3 nucleotide sequence: TGTGCCAGCAGCTTTAGTGAGGGAAATCAGCCCCAGCATTTT. It specifies CASSFSEGNQPQHF.